The 13 T cell receptor beta chains in this list originate from one sample, sequenced in a study of lymphopenia after photon versus proton radiotherapy. Sequenced by immunoSEQ multiplex PCR; TCRdb stores in-frame clones only, minus some. The repertoire holds tens of thousands of clones, with over 75% as singletons. Sequenced material: peripheral blood, taken from a patient treated with proton-based radiotherapy. The origin of the receptors is a woman aged 65 to 85 with pancreatic cancer.

The gene calls are TRBV2 and TRBJ2-3; D unclear. CDR3 length equals 14 residues. V lost 7 bases and J 3 bases, leaving 14 bases between the germline ends. Germline CDR1 and CDR2: SNHLY and FYNNEI. The CDR3 DNA reads as TGTGCCAGCACCTCCCTTGTGACTACAGATACGCAGTATTTT. It encodes CASTSLVTTDTQYF. Filled out from reference TRBV2 and TRBJ2-3, the complete variable domain reads EPEVTQTPSHQVTQMGQEVILRCVPISNHLYFYWYRQILGQKVEFLVSFYNNEISEKSEIFDDQFSVERPDGSNFTLKIRSTKLEDSAMYFCASTSLVTTDTQYFGPGTRLTVL.

This chain links TRBV7-9 with TRBJ1-3; weak D call: TRBD1 (6 bases). V lost 3 bases and J lost 2, with 14 bases in between. CDR1 is SEHNR, CDR2 FQNEAQ, per germline (reference sequence). The CDR3 contains 16 residues. The chain's CDR3 is CASSFQGRGAGNTIYF. Here the CDR3 DNA reads TGTGCCAGCAGCTTCCAGGGGAGAGGGGCTGGAAACACCATATATTTT.

The genes are TRBV5-5 and TRBJ2-7; the D gene is possibly TRBD1 (6 bases). In germline, CDR1 is SGHKS, CDR2 YYEKEE (reference sequence). The length of the CDR3 is 16 residues. V was cut by 5 bases and J by 2 bases, with 20 bases left in between. In nucleotides, the CDR3 is TGTGCCAGCAGAGGTTGGCGGATTGACAGGACCTACGAGCAGTACTTC. Translation gives CASRGWRIDRTYEQYF.

This chain connects TRBV14 to TRBJ2-3; 7 bases are shared with TRBD2. The CDR3 sequence is 13 residues long. Germline CDR1 is SGHDN and CDR2 is FVKESK. With 4 bases clipped from V and 6 bases from J, the junction kept 4 bases outside the gene matches. CDR3 bases: TGTGCCAGCAGCCGGGAGGGCCGGGATACGCAGTATTTT. Translating it yields CASSREGRDTQYF.

The gene calls are TRBV5-6 and TRBJ1-5, with D uncertain. The CDR3 is made up of 16 amino acids. The V gene's germline CDR1 is SGHDT and CDR2 YYEEEE. Trimming removed 0 bases from V and 0 bases from J, with 10 bases in between. The DNA of the CDR3 is TGTGCCAGCAGCTTGGGTGGCCTATATAGCAATCAGCCCCAGCATTTT. Residues: CASSLGGLYSNQPQHF.

This chain joins TRBV28 and TRBJ2-5, with a weak D call TRBD2 (5 bases). Germline V gene lookup returns CDR1 MDHEN and CDR2 SYDVKM. The V and J ends lost 2 bases and 0 bases respectively, with 13 bases between them. The CDR3 is 16 amino acids. CDR3 sequence: CASSLDLRVYQETQYF. Written as DNA, the CDR3 is TGTGCCAGCAGTTTAGATTTGCGGGTGTACCAAGAGACCCAGTACTTC.

The chain uses TRBV4-2 and TRBJ2-5; 7 nucleotides align to TRBD2. Germline-derived CDR1 and CDR2 are LGHNA and YNFKEQ. Unmatched junction bases numbered 4, after V lost 1 base and J lost 5 bases. The CDR3 loop spans 14 amino acids. CDR3 region: CASSQVAGGETQYF. The CDR3 nucleotides read TGTGCCAGCAGCCAAGTAGCGGGTGGGGAGACCCAGTACTTC.

This chain uses TRBV4-2 with TRBJ1-1, with D perhaps matching TRBD1 (6 bases). The CDR3 runs to 18 residues. Germline CDR1 LGHNA, CDR2 YNFKEQ. The ends were cut back, 0 bases at V and 7 bases at J, with 24 bases in the middle. The CDR3 DNA reads TGTGCCAGCAGCCAAGATTCCGCAGGGGCCCAATCCGCGGGTGAAGCTTTCTTT. The encoded protein is CASSQDSAGAQSAGEAFF.

V usage is TRBV30 and J usage is TRBJ1-5; 10 positions agree with TRBD1. The V and J ends lost 3 bases and 1 base, in that order; junction bases with no gene match: 0. This CDR3 region has 14 residues. From germline, CDR1 is GTSNPN and CDR2 SVGIG (reference sequence). Written as DNA, the CDR3 is TGTGCCTGGAGGGGACAGGGGAGCAATCAGCCCCAGCATTTT. Residues: CAWRGQGSNQPQHF.

The chain has TRBV10-3 and TRBJ2-6, with 8 bases matching TRBD1. The junction had 5 bases not matched to a gene; V was cut back by 3 bases and J by 1 base. The CDR3 runs 17 residues. Germline-derived CDR1 and CDR2 are ENHRY and SYGVKD. DNA of the CDR3: TGTGCCATCAGTGACGGTACAGGGGGTTCTGGGGCCAACGTCCTGACTTTC. As protein: CAISDGTGGSGANVLTF.

This sequence joins TRBV6-5 and TRBJ2-6; D remains unclear. CDR3 length: 12 residues. CDR1 and CDR2 (germline): MNHEY, SVGAGI. V was trimmed by 5 bases and J by 2 bases, leaving 1 base between them. The CDR3 loop reads CASSTGANVLTF. The CDR3 DNA follows: TGTGCCAGCAGTACTGGGGCCAACGTCCTGACTTTC.

The chain uses TRBV6-5 and TRBJ1-4; 8 positions match TRBD1. V dropped 2 bases and J dropped 8; count of bases not matched to a gene: 7. This CDR3 is 15 amino acids long. Germline CDR1 and CDR2: MNHEY and SVGAGI. The CDR3 nucleotides read TGTGCCAGCAGTTACAGGTCAGGGGGCGGCGAAAAACTGTTTTTT. Protein sequence: CASSYRSGGGEKLFF.

This clone has just a few counts. The J gene is TRBJ2-2, the V gene TRBV6-5; the match to TRBD2 covers 8 bases. J gave up 1 base and V 5 bases, and 0 bases lay outside the gene matches. From germline, CDR1 is MNHEY and CDR2 SVGAGI. The CDR3 length is 14 residues. DNA of the CDR3: TGTGCCAGCAGTAGCGGGAGGAACACCGGGGAGCTGTTTTTT. As protein: CASSSGRNTGELFF.